The 23 T cell receptor beta chains below come from one sample, sequenced in a study of blood T cell repertoires in COVID-19. Here immunoSEQ multiplex PCR was the method, and the copy in TCRdb shows in-frame clones only, minus some. Among about 150,000 clones listed, 88% were seen once. Sequencing used peripheral blood. The receptors here all came from a man aged 50 to 60 who had recovered from COVID-19.

This chain links TRBV10-3 with TRBJ2-1; 9 bases agree with TRBD1. This CDR3 comprises 14 residues. The J segment lost 6 bases and the V segment lost 5 bases, leaving 5 bases of the junction unmatched. Per germline, CDR1 ENHRY and CDR2 SYGVKD. CDR3: CAISLGQGVNEQFF. The CDR3 DNA is TGTGCCATCAGTTTGGGACAGGGTGTCAATGAGCAGTTCTTC.

The chain joins TRBV6-2 or TRBV6-3 to TRBJ1-2; a weak D match, TRBD1 (5 bases). CDR1 and CDR2 (germline): MNHEY, SVGEGT. V was cut by 2 bases and J by 4 bases, with 14 bases left in between. This CDR3 has 15 residues. The CDR3 sequence is CASSYLGGSGYGYTF. CDR3 nucleotides: TGTGCCAGCAGTTACCTCGGGGGATCGGGCTATGGCTACACCTTC.

The chain joins TRBV19 to TRBJ1-5; D unclear. CDR3 length equals 13 residues. The V gene lost 3 bases and the J gene lost 2 bases, with 5 bases spanning the gap. CDR1 is LNHDA and CDR2 is SQIVND in the germline V gene (reference sequence). As DNA, the CDR3 is TGTGCCAGTAGTATCTTAGGCAATCAGCCCCAGCATTTT. It specifies CASSILGNQPQHF.

V gene TRBV7-6 combines with J gene TRBJ1-5; TRBD1 is a possible D gene (5 bases). The V end was cut by 5 bases, the J end by 4 bases, with 15 bases between. In germline, CDR1 is SGHVS, CDR2 FNYEAQ. The CDR3 spans 15 residues. The CDR3 protein is CASSLRAGPNQPQHF. The CDR3, as DNA: TGTGCCAGCAGCCTTAGGGCGGGGCCTAATCAGCCCCAGCATTTT.

V is TRBV13 and J is TRBJ2-1; 7 bases line up with TRBD2. The germline V gene has CDR1 PRHDT and CDR2 FYEKMQ (reference sequence). The length of the CDR3 is 15 residues. The trim removed 7 bases at V and 0 bases at J, leaving 6 bases unmatched. This chain's CDR3 is CASNKGGGSYNEQFF. CDR3 coding DNA: TGTGCCAGCAACAAAGGCGGGGGCTCCTACAATGAGCAGTTCTTC.

This rearrangement joins TRBV4-3 to TRBJ2-3; TRBD1 is a possible D gene (5 bases). The CDR3 is 16 amino acids. The V and J ends lost 0 bases and 7 bases respectively, with 17 bases between them. In germline, CDR1 is LGHNA, CDR2 YSLEER. The CDR3 reads CASSQDPKGNRNTQYF. The CDR3 region has the DNA TGCGCCAGCAGCCAAGACCCTAAGGGGAATAGAAATACGCAGTATTTT.

V usage is TRBV7-9 and J usage is TRBJ1-4, with TRBD1 as a possible D gene (5 bases). V lost 3 bases and J lost 8, with 16 bases in between. This CDR3 contains 15 residues. CDR1 and CDR2 from the germline V gene are SEHNR and FQNEAQ (reference sequence). The CDR3 DNA follows: TGTGCCAGCAGCTTGGTTGTGAGACAGACAGAAAAACTGTTTTTT. Translated, it gives CASSLVVRQTEKLFF. Using reference TRBV7-9 and TRBJ1-4 for the parts outside the CDR3, the full variable domain is DTGVSQNPRHKITKRGQNVTFRCDPISEHNRLYWYRQTLGQGPEFLTYFQNEAQLEKSRLLSDRFSAERPKGSFSTLEIQRTEQGDSAMYLCASSLVVRQTEKLFFGSGTQLSVL.

The CDR3 DNA follows: TGTGCCAGCAGTTTGAGGCGGATCTTCAACTATGGCTACACCTTC. As protein: CASSLRRIFNYGYTF. The chain couples TRBV28 to TRBJ1-2; D remains unclear. The germline V gene has CDR1 MDHEN and CDR2 SYDVKM. Trimming left V 3 bases short and J 2 bases short, with 13 bases between. The CDR3 contains 15 residues.

The rearrangement links TRBV6-4 to TRBJ2-3, with D perhaps matching TRBD1 (5 bases). CDR1 is MRHNA and CDR2 is SNTAGT in the germline V gene. The CDR3 is 13 residues long. V was clipped by 4 bases and J by 6 bases, with 11 bases between them. This chain's CDR3 is CASSAGLDDTQYF. DNA of the CDR3: TGTGCCAGCAGTGCAGGGCTCGATGATACGCAGTATTTT.

The chain couples TRBV5-1 to TRBJ2-3; D not resolved. This CDR3 has 16 amino acids. V was cut by 2 bases and J by 0 bases, with 13 bases left in between. Per the germline V gene, CDR1 is SGHRS and CDR2 is YFSETQ. The CDR3 is CASSFPTDGSTDTQYF. Here the CDR3 DNA reads TGCGCCAGCAGCTTTCCTACAGATGGGAGCACAGATACGCAGTATTTT. The variable domain in full, with the rest retrieved from reference TRBV5-1 and TRBJ2-3, is KAGVTQTPRYLIKTRGQQVTLSCSPISGHRSVSWYQQTPGQGLQFLFEYFSETQRNKGNFPGRFSGRQFSNSRSEMNVSTLELGDSALYLCASSFPTDGSTDTQYFGPGTRLTVL.

This chain connects TRBV3-1 (or the pseudogene TRBV3-2) to TRBJ2-7, with 9 bases matching TRBD1. The CDR3 extends over 16 amino acids. CDR1 is LGHDT, CDR2 YNNKEL, per germline (reference sequence). The trim removed 0 bases at V and 2 bases at J, leaving 5 bases unmatched. The CDR3 loop reads CASSQERRTGAYEQYF. In DNA form, the CDR3 reads TGTGCCAGCAGCCAAGAAAGACGGACAGGGGCCTACGAGCAGTACTTC.

J is TRBJ2-1 and V is TRBV9; 9 bases map to TRBD2. Germline assignment: CDR1 SGDLS and CDR2 YYNGEE. The CDR3 spans 15 residues. V shed 3 bases, J shed 4 bases, and the junction held 5 bases outside the gene matches. This CDR3 reads CASSAGTSYYNEQFF. The CDR3 region has the DNA TGTGCCAGCAGCGCGGGGACTAGCTATTACAATGAGCAGTTCTTC. Full variable domain (missing parts from reference TRBV9 and TRBJ2-1): DSGVTQTPKHLITATGQRVTLRCSPRSGDLSVYWYQQSLDQGLQFLIQYYNGEERAKGNILERFSAQQFPDLHSELNLSSLELGDSALYFCASSAGTSYYNEQFFGPGTRLTVL.

The chain couples TRBV3-1 (or the pseudogene TRBV3-2) to TRBJ2-2, with 9 bases that match TRBD1. Germline V gene sequence: CDR1 LGHDT, CDR2 YNNKEL (reference sequence). J gave up 10 bases and V 1 base, and 13 bases lay outside the gene matches. The CDR3 is 17 amino acids. The CDR3 DNA sequence: TGTGCCAGCAGCCAAGCTCGCGGACAGGGGCTTACACCGGAGCTGTTTTTT. It encodes CASSQARGQGLTPELFF.

V is TRBV7-6 and J is TRBJ2-7; TRBD2 aligns across 15 bases. Looked up from germline, CDR1 is SGHVS and CDR2 is FNYEAQ. V lost 5 bases to trimming and J lost 6 bases; unmatched junction nucleotides: 8. This CDR3 is built from 16 residues. The CDR3 DNA follows: TGTGCCAGCAGCCTGGGGACTAGCGGGGGGTCATTCGAGCAGTACTTC. It specifies CASSLGTSGGSFEQYF.

The rearrangement uses TRBV28 and TRBJ1-5, with 9 bases identical to TRBD1. CDR1 and CDR2 (germline): MDHEN, SYDVKM. CDR3 length: 16 residues. The V gene end was trimmed by 1 base and the J gene end by 3 bases; junction bases not matched to a gene: 4. CDR3 in amino acids: CASSLSGTGNNQPQHF. The CDR3 DNA reads as TGTGCCAGCAGTTTATCCGGGACAGGGAACAATCAGCCCCAGCATTTT.

The rearrangement links TRBV4-1 to TRBJ1-2; possibly TRBD1 for D (5 bases). The V gene's germline CDR1 is MGHRA and CDR2 YSYEKL. V was trimmed by 5 bases and J by 4 bases, leaving 17 bases between them. The length of the CDR3 is 15 residues. CDR3 sequence reads: CASSLTAEGLYGYTF. CDR3 in DNA: TGCGCCAGCAGCTTGACAGCGGAGGGTCTCTATGGCTACACCTTC.

This clone came up once. The genes are TRBV5-6 and TRBJ2-7, with D possibly matching TRBD1 (6 bases). CDR1 and CDR2 (germline): SGHDT, YYEEEE. This CDR3 contains 15 residues. With 1 base removed from V and 1 base from J, the gap between germline ends came to 12 bases. The CDR3 loop reads CASSLRAGASYEQYF. In DNA, the CDR3 is TGTGCCAGCAGCTTGCGGGCAGGGGCTTCCTACGAGCAGTACTTC.

The chain joins TRBV7-9 to TRBJ1-2, with unresolved D. Germline V gene data show CDR1 as SEHNR and CDR2 as FQNEAQ (reference sequence). The CDR3 loop spans 15 amino acids. V lost 4 bases to trimming and J lost 3 bases, with 15 bases between them. CDR3 nucleotide sequence: TGTGCCAGCAGCTCCCCGGGAAGGGCTGACTATGGCTACACCTTC. Its translation: CASSSPGRADYGYTF. The complete variable domain, with remaining parts taken from reference TRBV7-9 and TRBJ1-2, reads DTGVSQNPRHKITKRGQNVTFRCDPISEHNRLYWYRQTLGQGPEFLTYFQNEAQLEKSRLLSDRFSAERPKGSFSTLEIQRTEQGDSAMYLCASSSPGRADYGYTFGSGTRLTVV.

The chain is built from TRBV11-3 and TRBJ2-1; 10 bases align to TRBD2. The CDR3 length is 17 residues. Looked up from germline, CDR1 is SGHNT and CDR2 is YENEEA. Trimming at V came to 5 bases and at J to 6 bases, leaving 13 bases not matched to a gene. The CDR3 DNA reads as TGTGCCAGCAGCCGTAACGGCGGGGGACTAGCGTCCAATGAGCAGTTCTTC. This gives the protein CASSRNGGGLASNEQFF.

This clone was detected once. V is TRBV27 and J is TRBJ1-1; D gene ambiguous. CDR3 size: 8 residues. The germline V gene has CDR1 MNHEY and CDR2 SMNVEV (reference sequence). Deletions cut 10 bases from V and 13 bases from J, with 10 bases between. The CDR3 nucleotides read TGTGCCATTAGACACGGTTTCTTT. Protein product: CAIRHGFF.

V is TRBV19 and J is TRBJ2-7; TRBD2 agrees at 8 bases. Unmatched junction bases numbered 3, after V lost 9 bases and J lost 2 bases. The CDR3 extends over 12 amino acids. Germline V CDR1 and CDR2: LNHDA, SQIVND (reference sequence). DNA of the CDR3: TGTGCCAGCGGGACTAGTACCTACGAGCAGTACTTC. Its protein is CASGTSTYEQYF. The variable domain in full, with the rest retrieved from reference TRBV19 and TRBJ2-7, is DGGITQSPKYLFRKEGQNVTLSCEQNLNHDAMYWYRQDPGQGLRLIYYSQIVNDFQKGDIAEGYSVSREKKESFPLTVTSAQKNPTAFYLCASGTSTYEQYFGPGTRLTVT.

The V call is TRBV20-1, the J call TRBJ2-7, with 8 bases lining up with TRBD1. V gave up 6 bases and J gave up 5 bases; unmatched junction bases: 3. The length of the CDR3 is 11 residues. Germline V gene sequence: CDR1 DFQATT, CDR2 SNEGSKA (reference sequence). CDR3 sequence reads: CSAVTGDEQYF. CDR3 sequence (DNA): TGCAGTGCCGTGACAGGGGACGAGCAGTACTTC.

The chain carries TRBV3-1 (or the pseudogene TRBV3-2) and TRBJ2-7; D gene uncertain. Looked up from germline, CDR1 is LGHDT and CDR2 is YNNKEL (reference sequence). The V end was cut by 11 bases, the J end by 4 bases, with 12 bases between. This CDR3 has 11 residues. CDR3 DNA: TGTGCCGCAGGAAAAGGTTACGAGCAGTACTTC. Translated, it gives CAAGKGYEQYF.